This T cell receptor (beta chain) was captured in a study of PD-L1 blockade in urothelial cancer. Study summary: The study started patients on atezolizumab in the mid-2010s, giving 1,200 mg intravenously every 3 weeks. T cells were recovered from blood samples at a median of roughly 150,000. At 3 weeks (second dose) and 6 weeks after starting treatment, blood was analyzed.

The count of this clone is one. Specified time point: peripheral blood 6 weeks after treatment start. Into every PCR, synthetic TCR analog templates were spiked. Assay used: immunoSEQ multiplex PCR; TCRdb lists only in-frame clones, some missing. The sample lists about 45,000 clones, 82% occurring once. The CDR3 extends over 13 amino acids. Trimming shortened V by 7 bases and J by 3 bases, and 10 bases separated the two germline ends. Germline values: CDR1 SNHLY, CDR2 FYNNEI. This chain connects TRBV2 to TRBJ1-5; TRBD1 is a possible D gene (5 bases). The sequence derives from a man aged 60-69 years with urothelial cancer. The input for sequencing was PBMCs, taken around atezolizumab (anti-PD-L1) treatment. The CDR3 nucleotides read TGTGCCAGCACCCCGGGACTCAATCAGCCCCAGCATTTT. Translated, it gives CASTPGLNQPQHF. The whole variable domain, remainder taken from reference TRBV2 and TRBJ1-5, is EPEVTQTPSHQVTQMGQEVILRCVPISNHLYFYWYRQILGQKVEFLVSFYNNEISEKSEIFDDQFSVERPDGSNFTLKIRSTKLEDSAMYFCASTPGLNQPQHFGDGTRLSIL.